These 9 T cell receptor beta chains originate from one sample sequenced in a study of PD-L1 blockade in urothelial cancer. Libraries were prepared by immunoSEQ multiplex PCR; TCRdb keeps only in-frame clonotypes and omits some of them. The table has about 88,000 clones, roughly 90% seen once. The source material was PBMCs, sampled around atezolizumab (anti-PD-L1) treatment. These TCRs come from a man aged 60-69 years with urothelial cancer.

The J gene is TRBJ2-5, the V gene TRBV19; 8 positions match TRBD1. CDR1 is LNHDA, CDR2 SQIVND, per germline (reference sequence). The CDR3 runs to 15 residues. Germline trimming cut 5 bases from V and 5 bases from J; bases unmatched to any gene: 10. The CDR3 spells CASSPRSGGVETQYF. The CDR3 DNA sequence: TGTGCCAGTAGTCCTCGGTCAGGGGGCGTCGAGACCCAGTACTTC.

This clone was observed a single time. The chain employs TRBV5-5 and TRBJ2-1, with 10 bases aligning to TRBD2. Trimming cost V 4 bases and J 4 bases; bases outside gene matches: 11. The germline V gene has CDR1 SGHKS and CDR2 YYEKEE (reference sequence). CDR3 size: 17 residues. The CDR3 DNA follows: TGTGCCAGCAGCCTTGACGGTAGCGGGGGGTCTTACAATGAGCAGTTCTTC. Its translation is CASSLDGSGGSYNEQFF.

The rearrangement links TRBV5-1 to TRBJ2-4; the match to TRBD1 covers 8 bases. V dropped 3 bases and J dropped 1; count of bases not matched to a gene: 3. The CDR3 sequence is 15 residues long. The germline CDR1 and CDR2 sequences are SGHRS and YFSETQ. In DNA, the CDR3 is TGCGCCAGCAGCTCGGACAGGGAGGCCAAAAACATTCAGTACTTC. The encoded protein is CASSSDREAKNIQYF.

V is TRBV6-1 and J is TRBJ2-6; D ambiguous. This CDR3 is built from 13 residues. The V end was cut by 8 bases, the J end by 7 bases, with 12 bases between. Germline assignment: CDR1 MNHNS and CDR2 SASEGT. The CDR3 DNA is TGTGCCAGCTTCAGCTGGGCAGCCAACGTCCTGACTTTC. Encoded protein: CASFSWAANVLTF.

This clone was counted a single time. V usage is TRBV19 and J usage is TRBJ2-3, with 12 bases fitting TRBD2. The V segment lost 4 bases and the J segment 6 bases; nucleotides outside the gene matches: 2. The CDR3 is made up of 14 amino acids. Germline V lookup: CDR1 LNHDA, CDR2 SQIVND (reference sequence). The CDR3 loop is CASSTSGGADTQYF. For the CDR3, the DNA is TGTGCCAGTAGTACTAGCGGGGGGGCGGATACGCAGTATTTT.

V and J are TRBV5-8 and TRBJ1-5, with a tentative D call TRBD1 (6 bases). Trimming left V 3 bases short and J 2 bases short, with 9 bases between. The CDR3 extends over 14 amino acids. Germline V gene data show CDR1 as SGHTS and CDR2 as YDEGEE. CDR3 coding DNA: TGTGCCAGCAGCTCGGGACAAGGCAATCAGCCCCAGCATTTT. This sequence encodes CASSSGQGNQPQHF.

The gene calls are TRBV4-2 and TRBJ2-7, with 7 bases fitting TRBD2. Germline values: CDR1 LGHNA, CDR2 YNFKEQ. The length of the CDR3 is 17 residues. V lost 0 bases and J lost 3; bases outside the gene matches: 11. Written as DNA, the CDR3 is TGTGCCAGCAGCCAAGATAGCGGCGGGAGCCTAGGCTACGAGCAGTACTTC. Amino acids: CASSQDSGGSLGYEQYF.

This clone was counted between two and nine times. The V call is TRBV28, the J call TRBJ1-5; a weak D match, TRBD1 (5 bases). V lost 5 bases and J 3 bases, leaving 11 bases between the germline ends. CDR3 length equals 14 residues. Germline-derived CDR1 and CDR2 are MDHEN and SYDVKM. CDR3 sequence (DNA): TGTGCCAGCAGTCCAGCAGGGAACAATCAGCCCCAGCATTTT. It yields the protein CASSPAGNNQPQHF.

This rearrangement joins TRBV29-1 to TRBJ2-3; 9 nucleotides align to TRBD1. The trim removed 6 bases at V and 1 base at J, leaving 2 bases unmatched. CDR1 and CDR2 from the germline V gene are SQVTM and ANQGSEA. The CDR3 has 13 amino acids. The CDR3 nucleotides are TGCAGCGTGTGGGACAGGGGCACAGATACGCAGTATTTT. Its protein product is CSVWDRGTDTQYF.